This entry lists 21 T cell receptor beta chains sequenced from one sample in a study of cytomegalovirus exposure and HLA in healthy donors. This PCR relied on a set of 60 Vbeta primers and 13 Jbeta primers. Clones were sequenced by immunoSEQ multiplex PCR, and TCRdb holds only the in-frame ones, with some missing. The table has approximately 300,000 clones, about four fifths seen once. Sequenced: PBMCs. The source of these receptors is a woman aged 40 to 50 in good health and CMV-seropositive.

This chain uses TRBV7-9 with TRBJ1-6, with TRBD1 identical over 7 bases. Losses at the gene ends were 8 bases for V and 8 bases for J; bases not matched to a gene: 3. Per the germline V gene, CDR1 is SEHNR and CDR2 is FQNEAQ (reference sequence). This CDR3 region has 12 residues. CDR3 nucleotide sequence: TGTGCCAGCCAGGGGGAGGATTCACCCCTCCACTTT. Its protein product is CASQGEDSPLHF.

The rearrangement joins TRBV20-1 to TRBJ2-3; weak D call: TRBD1 (6 bases). CDR1 and CDR2 from the germline V gene are DFQATT and SNEGSKA (reference sequence). CDR3 length: 11 amino acids. V was trimmed by 6 bases and J by 10 bases, leaving 14 bases between them. Written as DNA, the CDR3 is TGCAGTGCCAGAAGGGGGAACCCGCAGTATTTT. Its protein product is CSARRGNPQYF.

V gene TRBV7-2 combines with J gene TRBJ2-1; perhaps TRBD2 as D (6 bases). The germline V gene has CDR1 SGHTA and CDR2 FQGNSA. This CDR3 has 15 residues. Trimming stripped 3 bases from V and 0 bases from J, with 9 bases between. This CDR3 is CASSFSGSSYNEQFF. The CDR3 bases are TGTGCCAGCAGCTTCTCCGGGAGCTCCTACAATGAGCAGTTCTTC. Full variable domain (remainder filled in from reference TRBV7-2 and TRBJ2-1): GAGVSQSPSNKVTEKGKDVELRCDPISGHTALYWYRQSLGQGLEFLIYFQGNSAPDKSGLPSDRFSAERTGGSVSTLTIQRTQQEDSAVYLCASSFSGSSYNEQFFGPGTRLTVL.

The rearrangement uses TRBV6-5 and TRBJ2-1, with 10 bases aligning to TRBD2. The J segment lost 4 bases and the V segment lost 6 bases, leaving 6 bases of the junction unmatched. The CDR3 extends over 15 amino acids. Looked up from germline, CDR1 is MNHEY and CDR2 is SVGAGI. The CDR3 reads CASRSGTSVYNEQFF. Here the CDR3 DNA reads TGTGCCAGCAGGTCCGGGACTAGCGTATACAATGAGCAGTTCTTC.

The V and J genes are TRBV10-3 and TRBJ1-1, with TRBD1 matching 7 bases. CDR3 length: 12 amino acids. Trimming took 8 bases from V and 1 from J; bases not matched to a gene: 1. Germline-derived CDR1 and CDR2 are ENHRY and SYGVKD. The CDR3 sequence: CAIGQANTEAFF. The DNA for the CDR3 is TGTGCCATCGGACAGGCGAACACTGAAGCTTTCTTT.

CDR3 amino acids: CASSLRTGGVDEQYF. For the CDR3, the DNA is TGTGCCAGCAGCCTCAGGACAGGGGGCGTCGACGAGCAGTACTTC. The chain links TRBV7-6 to TRBJ2-7, with 11 bases identical to TRBD1. Germline V CDR1 and CDR2: SGHVS, FNYEAQ. Germline trimming cut 5 bases from V and 5 bases from J; bases unmatched to any gene: 8. This CDR3 region has 15 residues.

This chain joins TRBV30 and TRBJ2-7, with a tentative D call TRBD2 (5 bases). The germline V and J ends were trimmed by 5 bases and 3 bases, with 8 bases remaining between them. Germline V gene lookup returns CDR1 GTSNPN and CDR2 SVGIG (reference sequence). The CDR3 spans 11 residues. CDR3 nucleotide sequence: TGTGCCTGGGGACTCCGCTACGAGCAGTACTTC. Its translation: CAWGLRYEQYF.

This clone occurred once. The DNA for the CDR3 is TGTGCCTGGCGGACAGGCACTGAAGCTTTCTTT. The encoded protein is CAWRTGTEAFF. The rearrangement links TRBV30 to TRBJ1-1, with 7 bases fitting TRBD1. Germline-derived CDR1 and CDR2 are GTSNPN and SVGIG (reference sequence). This CDR3 contains 11 residues. The J segment lost 4 bases and the V segment lost 5 bases, leaving 1 base of the junction unmatched.

In DNA form, the CDR3 reads TGTGCCAGCCGGACAGAAAACTATGGCTACACCTTC. Its protein is CASRTENYGYTF. The gene calls are TRBV6-1 and TRBJ1-2; D is possibly TRBD1 (6 bases). The V gene lost 8 bases and the J gene lost 2 bases, with 9 bases spanning the gap. CDR3 size: 12 residues. CDR1 and CDR2 (germline): MNHNS, SASEGT.

The chain recombines TRBV4-2 with TRBJ2-3; the match to TRBD2 covers 11 bases. Germline assignment: CDR1 LGHNA and CDR2 YNFKEQ. The CDR3 has 16 residues. Unmatched junction bases numbered 7, after V lost 3 bases and J lost 5 bases. CDR3 DNA sequence: TGTGCCAGCAGCCAGCAACTAGCGGGAGTCGTAGATACGCAGTATTTT. Translating it yields CASSQQLAGVVDTQYF.

In this sample, this clone turned up a few times. The same CDR3 can be traced to other DNA sequences in this sample. The genes are TRBV7-9 and TRBJ1-6, with 7 bases identical to TRBD1. The germline V gene encodes CDR1 SEHNR and CDR2 FQNEAQ (reference sequence). With V trimmed by 1 base and J by 9 bases, 3 bases remained unmatched. The CDR3 contains 14 residues. CDR3 protein: CASSLGDSGSPLHF. CDR3 DNA: TGTGCCAGCAGCTTAGGGGACAGTGGTTCACCCCTCCACTTT.

The rearrangement joins TRBV19 to TRBJ2-1, with 14 bases that match TRBD2. The germline gives CDR1 LNHDA, CDR2 SQIVND (reference sequence). Trimming removed 0 bases from V and 7 bases from J; junction bases left unmatched: 5. The CDR3 length is 17 residues. The CDR3 sequence is CASSIDPGLAGVNEQFF. In nucleotides, the CDR3 is TGTGCCAGTAGTATAGACCCGGGACTAGCGGGAGTAAATGAGCAGTTCTTC.

This chain joins TRBV2 and TRBJ1-1, with TRBD1 as a possible D gene (6 bases). The CDR3 totals 13 residues. The V gene's germline CDR1 is SNHLY and CDR2 FYNNEI. V was shortened by 7 bases and J by 1 base, with 10 bases between the two germline ends. The CDR3 sequence is CASKGTWNTEAFF. The CDR3 DNA is TGTGCCAGCAAGGGGACATGGAACACTGAAGCTTTCTTT. The variable domain in full, completed from reference TRBV2 and TRBJ1-1, reads EPEVTQTPSHQVTQMGQEVILRCVPISNHLYFYWYRQILGQKVEFLVSFYNNEISEKSEIFDDQFSVERPDGSNFTLKIRSTKLEDSAMYFCASKGTWNTEAFFGQGTRLTVV.

This rearrangement joins TRBV28 to TRBJ1-4; the D gene is possibly TRBD1 (6 bases). The CDR3 runs 15 residues. V lost 5 bases to trimming and J lost 4 bases, with 14 bases between them. CDR1 and CDR2 from the germline V gene are MDHEN and SYDVKM. In DNA form, the CDR3 reads TGTGCCAGCAGTGGTGGGGACATAGGTAATGAAAAACTGTTTTTT. Translated, it gives CASSGGDIGNEKLFF.

This clone was counted once. V and J are TRBV7-9 and TRBJ2-1; 10 bases are a match to TRBD1. CDR1 and CDR2 from the germline V gene are SEHNR and FQNEAQ (reference sequence). The CDR3 covers 14 residues. The trim removed 3 bases at V and 8 bases at J, leaving 4 bases unmatched. The CDR3: CASSFGQGEDEQFF. CDR3 DNA: TGTGCCAGCAGCTTCGGACAGGGGGAGGATGAGCAGTTCTTC.

The chain carries TRBV19 and TRBJ2-3; D may be TRBD2 (6 bases). The CDR3 runs 16 residues. V shed 6 bases and J shed 1 base, with 17 bases lying between them. Germline assignment: CDR1 LNHDA and CDR2 SQIVND (reference sequence). As DNA, the CDR3 is TGTGCCAGTAGGGACCTTCGGGAGATTGGCACAGATACGCAGTATTTT. The encoded protein is CASRDLREIGTDTQYF.

The gene calls are TRBV18 and TRBJ2-7; TRBD1 matches 8 bases. Per the germline V gene, CDR1 is KGHSH and CDR2 is LQKENI. V was clipped by 5 bases and J by 6 bases; unmatched bases: 15. The length of the CDR3 is 16 residues. CDR3 region: CASSSKQGGKVAEQYF. In DNA, the CDR3 is TGTGCCAGCTCATCAAAACAGGGGGGTAAAGTTGCCGAGCAGTACTTC.

The chain is built from TRBV18 and TRBJ1-3; D gene ambiguous. CDR1 KGHSH and CDR2 LQKENI come from the germline V gene. There are 17 residues in the CDR3. Trimming removed 3 bases at V and 2 bases at J, with 17 bases between. CDR3 DNA: TGTGCCAGCTCACCGGGAGGAACTCGTACCGCTGGAAACACCATATATTTT. The encoded protein is CASSPGGTRTAGNTIYF.

The CDR3 here is CASSSLGQRLFYEQYF. The CDR3 nucleotides are TGTGCCAGCAGTTCCCTCGGACAGCGACTCTTCTACGAGCAGTACTTC. The chain carries TRBV27 and TRBJ2-7; possible D gene TRBD1, 6 bases. Trimming pared 4 bases from V and 3 bases from J, leaving 19 bases between. This CDR3 has 16 amino acids. Germline values: CDR1 MNHEY, CDR2 SMNVEV (reference sequence).

This clone was detected only a few times. J is TRBJ2-2 and V is TRBV10-3, with a tentative D call TRBD1 (6 bases). The CDR3 runs to 14 residues. The V gene's germline CDR1 is ENHRY and CDR2 SYGVKD. V lost 11 bases, J lost 7 bases, and 20 bases lay in between. The CDR3 is CASADASRGGELFF. The CDR3, as DNA: TGTGCCTCGGCAGACGCTAGCAGGGGCGGGGAGCTGTTTTTT.

The rearrangement links TRBV27 to TRBJ1-1; TRBD1 aligns across 8 bases. Per the germline V gene, CDR1 is MNHEY and CDR2 is SMNVEV (reference sequence). Losses at the gene ends were 7 bases for V and 5 bases for J; bases not matched to a gene: 6. The CDR3 extends over 13 amino acids. The CDR3 DNA sequence: TGTGCCAGCACCGGACAGGGTTCGACTGAAGCTTTCTTT. Protein product: CASTGQGSTEAFF.